The clone carrying this T cell receptor beta chain was observed at least ten times. The germline CDR1 and CDR2 sequences are SGHTA and FQGNSA. CDR3 length equals 16 residues. After removal of 4 bases from V and 4 bases from J, the junction contained 13 bases not matched to a gene. The data originate from a study of response to subunit inactivated influenza vaccine. TCRdb recomputed calls from the RT-PCR reads with MiXCR, one row per CDR3 protein. The repertoire has more than 550,000 distinct CDR3 sequences, roughly 12% of them found once; the top ten carry approximately 11%. The same data also went into a second study, on T cells expressing NK-cell markers. From that paper: Production of TCR beta cDNA relied on 5'RACE template switching with UMIs.

The sample was PBMCs from blood, taken on the day of vaccination. This TCR was recovered from a man in his fifties who received an inactivated influenza vaccine. The J gene is TRBJ2-7, the V gene TRBV7-2; 7 positions match TRBD1. CDR3 DNA sequence: TGTGCCAGCAGCTGGGGAACAGGGGCGGACAGGTACGAGCAGTACTTC. Translation gives CASSWGTGADRYEQYF.